These T cell receptor beta chains were read from a single sample in a study of cytomegalovirus exposure and HLA in healthy donors. The data were produced by immunoSEQ multiplex PCR, yet TCRdb's version contains in-frame clones alone and is incomplete. The sample yields about 120,000 clones, 15% seen once. Sequencing was carried out using PBMCs. The receptors were sampled from a woman aged 18-29 years in good health and CMV-seronegative. Each CDR3 is given with its conserved first and last residue. The D gene is left open where the match is weak. A row's size may be missing; if present it is once, few, many or a size class.

V gene	D gene	clone size	J gene	CDR3 protein	CDR3 DNA
TRBV6-5	TRBD2	.	TRBJ2-1	CASSLGGERGGNEQFF	TGTGCCAGCAGTTTGGGTGGGGAGCGGGGGGGCAATGAGCAGTTCTTC
TRBV27	.	few	TRBJ2-1	CASSHRDSHNEQFF	TGTGCCAGCAGCCACCGGGACTCACACAATGAGCAGTTCTTC
TRBV7-9	.	.	TRBJ2-7	CASSLQGYEQYF	TGTGCCAGCAGCTTACAGGGTTACGAGCAGTACTTC
TRBV25-1	.	.	TRBJ1-2	CASMRGEGYGYTF	TGTGCCAGCATGAGAGGGGAGGGTTATGGCTACACCTTC
TRBV6-5	TRBD1	.	TRBJ2-7	CASSLSGQGLSYEQYF	TGTGCCAGCAGTTTATCGGGACAGGGACTATCCTACGAGCAGTACTTC
TRBV28	TRBD1	.	TRBJ1-2	CASRPRGIYGYTF	TGTGCCAGCAGACCCAGGGGGATCTATGGCTACACCTTC
TRBV2	.	few	TRBJ1-1	CASSDRAGAGTEAFF	TGTGCCAGCAGTGACCGGGCAGGGGCGGGCACTGAAGCTTTCTTT
TRBV2	TRBD2	.	TRBJ2-2	CASSEPSGGIANTGELFF	TGTGCCAGCAGTGAACCTAGCGGGGGTATCGCGAACACCGGGGAGCTGTTTTTT
TRBV6-1	.	few	TRBJ2-2	CASSEGGRFGGELFF	TGTGCCAGCAGTGAAGGGGGGCGGTTTGGCGGGGAGCTGTTTTTT
TRBV4-2	.	.	TRBJ2-2	CASSQQINTGELFF	TGTGCCAGCAGCCAACAAATCAACACCGGGGAGCTGTTTTTT
TRBV9	.	few	TRBJ2-5	CASSVSARHQETQYF	TGTGCCAGCAGCGTGTCGGCTAGACACCAAGAGACCCAGTACTTC
TRBV11-2	TRBD1	.	TRBJ2-1	CASSLATGWSNEQFF	TGTGCCAGCAGCTTAGCGACAGGGTGGAGCAATGAGCAGTTCTTC
TRBV6-1	TRBD1	.	TRBJ2-7	CASSEYRDRSYEQYF	TGTGCCAGCAGTGAATACAGGGACAGGTCCTACGAGCAGTACTTC
TRBV27	.	few	TRBJ1-1	CASSFRTANTEAFF	TGTGCCAGCAGTTTTCGGACAGCGAACACTGAAGCTTTCTTT
TRBV9	.	.	TRBJ1-5	CASSPTGSSQPQHF	TGTGCCAGCAGCCCCACAGGGTCTTCTCAGCCCCAGCATTTT
TRBV27	.	few	TRBJ2-3	CASSLQWGVSDTQYF	TGTGCCAGCAGTTTACAATGGGGGGTCTCAGATACGCAGTATTTT
TRBV29-1	TRBD1	.	TRBJ1-1	CSVTGTGWYTEAFF	TGCAGCGTTACCGGGACAGGGTGGTACACTGAAGCTTTCTTT
TRBV30	TRBD1	.	TRBJ2-7	CAWRTGGEQYF	TGTGCCTGGAGGACAGGGGGCGAGCAGTACTTC
TRBV30	.	.	TRBJ1-3	CAWEDSHGNTIYF	TGTGCCTGGGAAGACAGTCATGGAAACACCATATATTTT
TRBV9	.	few	TRBJ2-5	CASSRRQDKETQYF	TGTGCCAGCAGCCGCCGACAGGACAAAGAGACCCAGTACTTC
TRBV11-2	TRBD1	.	TRBJ2-7	CATTGTGIYEQYF	TGTGCCACCACGGGGACAGGGATTTACGAGCAGTACTTC
TRBV30	TRBD1	.	TRBJ1-2	CALTPGQAHTF	TGTGCCTTGACCCCGGGACAGGCGCACACCTTC
TRBV27	.	.	TRBJ2-1	CASSSHYNEQFF	TGTGCCAGCAGTTCCCATTACAATGAGCAGTTCTTC
TRBV27	.	.	TRBJ1-2	CASRPTGSRSYGYTF	TGTGCCAGCAGACCTACAGGATCCCGATCCTATGGCTACACCTTC
TRBV5-8	.	few	TRBJ1-1	CASSRMRGITEAFF	TGTGCCAGCAGCCGAATGAGGGGGATCACTGAAGCTTTCTTT
TRBV1	.	few	TRBJ1-2	CTSSQANEVNLNYGYTF	TGCACCAGCAGCCAAGCGAACGAGGTTAACCTTAACTATGGCTACACCTTC
TRBV28	.	.	TRBJ2-7	CASSSNSRGKRYEQYF	TGTGCCAGCAGCTCCAATTCCCGAGGGAAAAGGTACGAGCAGTACTTC
TRBV2	TRBD2	.	TRBJ2-7	CASHGTRAHEQYF	TGTGCCAGTCACGGGACTAGAGCCCACGAGCAGTACTTC
TRBV4-1	.	.	TRBJ2-1	CASSPGDRGSYNEQFF	TGCGCCAGCAGCCCGGGTGACCGGGGGTCCTACAATGAGCAGTTCTTC
TRBV27	.	.	TRBJ1-5	CASSLWAGSNQPQHF	TGTGCCAGCAGTTTATGGGCAGGATCGAATCAGCCCCAGCATTTT
TRBV29-1	.	.	TRBJ2-5	CSVRDIGTQYF	TGCAGCGTCCGGGACATAGGGACCCAGTACTTC
TRBV2	TRBD2	.	TRBJ2-7	CASSEVAGVSEQYF	TGTGCCAGCAGTGAAGTCGCGGGAGTCTCAGAGCAGTACTTC
TRBV6-5	.	few	TRBJ2-1	CASSYGPGYNEQFF	TGTGCCAGCAGTTACGGTCCAGGATACAATGAGCAGTTCTTC
TRBV27	.	.	TRBJ1-2	CASSLGAGGYGYTF	TGTGCCAGCAGTTTGGGGGCCGGTGGCTATGGCTACACCTTC
TRBV14	.	many	TRBJ2-4	CASSQGGPNIQYF	TGTGCCAGCAGCCAGGGGGGGCCAAACATTCAGTACTTC
TRBV6-5	TRBD2	.	TRBJ2-1	CASSYSTGTSGIEQFF	TGTGCCAGCAGTTACAGCACAGGGACTAGCGGGATTGAGCAGTTCTTC
TRBV30	.	.	TRBJ1-3	CAWSVRGPFGNTIYF	TGTGCCTGGAGTGTTCGCGGTCCCTTTGGAAACACCATATATTTT
TRBV19	.	.	TRBJ1-1	CASTLTLNTEAFF	TGTGCCAGTACCTTGACTCTTAACACTGAAGCTTTCTTT
TRBV7-2	TRBD1	.	TRBJ1-5	CASSLTGGMEPQHF	TGTGCCAGCAGCCTGACAGGGGGCATGGAGCCCCAGCATTTT
TRBV2	TRBD2	few	TRBJ2-4	CASTPGLAGGLAKNIQYF	TGTGCCAGCACCCCCGGACTAGCGGGGGGTCTAGCCAAAAACATTCAGTACTTC
TRBV7-9	TRBD2	.	TRBJ2-7	CASSLAQDWTSGIYEQYF	TGTGCCAGCAGCTTAGCGCAAGATTGGACTAGCGGAATATACGAGCAGTACTTC
TRBV9	TRBD2	.	TRBJ2-7	CASSVDSGLAVYEQYF	TGTGCCAGCAGCGTAGATTCAGGACTAGCGGTTTACGAGCAGTACTTC